The clone carrying this T cell receptor (beta chain) was recorded a few times. The antigen remains undetermined. A quantitative 5'-RACE method, one with molecular barcodes, was used to make TCR beta libraries. Via MiXCR, TCRdb re-called the 5' RACE reads, giving one row per CDR3 protein. Here the sample spans over 25,000 distinct CDR3 sequences, approximately 14% being singletons. This sample stems from a study of CD8 T cells in ankylosing spondylitis. Germline CDR1 reads SEHNR; CDR2 reads FQNEAQ (reference sequence). The CDR3 has 14 residues. The trim removed 6 bases at V and 3 bases at J, leaving 6 bases unmatched. Study-wide results and caveats: The study identified a TCR beta motif of several highly homologous variants that appeared characteristic of ankylosing spondylitis blood.

The clonotype comes from a male donor with ankylosing spondylitis or in good health (not recorded which). The V call is TRBV7-9, the J call TRBJ2-7; 9 positions match TRBD1. The material sequenced was blood. CDR3 in DNA: TGTGCCAGCAGTTCCGGGACAGGGAACTACGAGCAGTACTTC. Amino acid sequence: CASSSGTGNYEQYF.